Sequencing of this T cell receptor beta chain was carried out in a study of CD8 T cells in ankylosing spondylitis. Study results and limitations: Disease-linked clones bore a CD8+ phenotype, appearing relatively rarely in peripheral blood.

At least ten counts were recorded for this clonotype. Its target is unknown. TCRdb redid the calling of the 5' RACE reads with MiXCR, one entry per CDR3 protein. This table holds some 140,000 distinct CDR3 sequences, roughly 8.8% found once. The V gene end was trimmed by 3 bases and the J gene end by 4 bases; junction bases not matched to a gene: 5. The germline V gene encodes CDR1 LGHDT and CDR2 YNNKEL (reference sequence). The CDR3 totals 15 residues. The receptor was derived from a male donor with ankylosing spondylitis. The sample was synovial fluid, either unsorted or a sorted T cell fraction (not recorded which). The chain recombines TRBV3-1 with TRBJ2-7; 11 bases are a match to TRBD2. Here the CDR3 reads CASSQTSGIWYEQYF. The CDR3 DNA reads TGTGCCAGCAGCCAGACTAGCGGGATATGGTACGAGCAGTACTTC.